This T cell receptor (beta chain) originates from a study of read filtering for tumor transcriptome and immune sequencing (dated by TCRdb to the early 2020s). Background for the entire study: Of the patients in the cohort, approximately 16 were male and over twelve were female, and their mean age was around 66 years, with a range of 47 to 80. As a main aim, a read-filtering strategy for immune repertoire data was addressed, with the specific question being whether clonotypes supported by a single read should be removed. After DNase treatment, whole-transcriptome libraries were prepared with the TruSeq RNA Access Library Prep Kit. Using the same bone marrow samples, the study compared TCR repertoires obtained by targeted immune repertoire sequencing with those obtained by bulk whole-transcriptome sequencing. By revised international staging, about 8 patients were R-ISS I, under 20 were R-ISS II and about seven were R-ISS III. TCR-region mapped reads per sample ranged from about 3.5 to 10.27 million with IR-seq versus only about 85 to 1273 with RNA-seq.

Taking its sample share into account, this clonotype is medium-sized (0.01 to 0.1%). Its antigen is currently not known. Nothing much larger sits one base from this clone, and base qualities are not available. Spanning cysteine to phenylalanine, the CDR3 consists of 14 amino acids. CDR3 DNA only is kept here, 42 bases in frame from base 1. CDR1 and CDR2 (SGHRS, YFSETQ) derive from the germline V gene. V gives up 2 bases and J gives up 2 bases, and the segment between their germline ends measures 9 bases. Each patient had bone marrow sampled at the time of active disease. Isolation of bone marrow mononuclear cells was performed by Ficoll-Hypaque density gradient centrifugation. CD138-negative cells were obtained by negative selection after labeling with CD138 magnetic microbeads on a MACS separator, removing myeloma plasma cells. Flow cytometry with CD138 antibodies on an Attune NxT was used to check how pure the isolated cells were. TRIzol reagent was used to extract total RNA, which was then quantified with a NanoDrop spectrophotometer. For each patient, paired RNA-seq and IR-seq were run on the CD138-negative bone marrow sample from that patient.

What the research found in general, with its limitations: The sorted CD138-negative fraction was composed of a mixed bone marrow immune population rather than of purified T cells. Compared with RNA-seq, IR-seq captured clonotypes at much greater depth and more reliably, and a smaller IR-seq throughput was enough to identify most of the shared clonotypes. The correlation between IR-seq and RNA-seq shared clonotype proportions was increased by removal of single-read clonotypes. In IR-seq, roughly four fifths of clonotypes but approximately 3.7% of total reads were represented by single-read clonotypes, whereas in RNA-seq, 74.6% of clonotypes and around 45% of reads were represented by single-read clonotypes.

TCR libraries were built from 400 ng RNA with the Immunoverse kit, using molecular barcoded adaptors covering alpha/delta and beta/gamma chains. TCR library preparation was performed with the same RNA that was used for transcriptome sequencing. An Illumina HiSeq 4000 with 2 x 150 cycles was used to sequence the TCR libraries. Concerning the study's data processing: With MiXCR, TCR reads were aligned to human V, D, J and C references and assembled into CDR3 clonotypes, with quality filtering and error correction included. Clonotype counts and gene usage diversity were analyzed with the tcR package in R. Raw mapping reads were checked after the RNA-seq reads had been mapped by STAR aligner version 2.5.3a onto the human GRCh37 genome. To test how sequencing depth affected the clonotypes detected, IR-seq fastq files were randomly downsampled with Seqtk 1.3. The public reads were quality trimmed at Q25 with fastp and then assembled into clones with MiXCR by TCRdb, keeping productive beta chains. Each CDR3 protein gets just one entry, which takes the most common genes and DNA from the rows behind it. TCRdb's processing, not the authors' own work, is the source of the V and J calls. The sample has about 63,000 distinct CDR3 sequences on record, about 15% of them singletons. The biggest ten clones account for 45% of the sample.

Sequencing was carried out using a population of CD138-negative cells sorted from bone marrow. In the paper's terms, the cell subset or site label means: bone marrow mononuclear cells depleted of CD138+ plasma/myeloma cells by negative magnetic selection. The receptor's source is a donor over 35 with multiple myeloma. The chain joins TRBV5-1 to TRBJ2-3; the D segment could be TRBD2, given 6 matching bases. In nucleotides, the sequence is TGCGCCAGCAGCTTCCGGGAGAACACAGATACGCAGTATTTT. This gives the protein CASSFRENTDTQYF.